This T cell receptor (beta chain) was captured by sequencing in a study of sequential checkpoint blockade in melanoma. Study background: Randomization was 1:1 between first-line nivolumab→ipilimumab and ipilimumab→nivolumab.

Generated by immunoSEQ multiplex PCR, the TCRdb table keeps only in-frame clones and is missing some. The profile shows under 15,000 clones, around 76% of them singletons. The germline V gene encodes CDR1 SQVTM and CDR2 ANQGSEA. The CDR3 is made up of 12 amino acids. V lost 0 bases to trimming and J lost 15 bases, with 15 bases between them. Treatment noted: randomized to nivolumab then ipilimumab (arm A) or the reverse (arm B). Patients had received no earlier DNA-damaging chemotherapy. Live CD3+CD8+ CD19− CD56− cells were sorted from PBMCs. This chain uses TRBV29-1 with TRBJ1-5; perhaps TRBD1 as D (6 bases). This TCR came from a human patient with melanoma. Some clones in this sample may be carry-over from other donors' samples. Sample: CD8+ T cells sorted from blood (inferred from file names), taken from a patient given nivolumab and ipilimumab in sequence. The CDR3: CSVEDPTGLLHF. In nucleotides, the CDR3 is TGCAGCGTTGAAGATCCGACAGGTCTCTTGCATTTT. Drawing the rest from reference TRBV29-1 and TRBJ1-5, the complete variable domain is SAVISQKPSRDICQRGTSLTIQCQVDSQVTMMFWYRQQPGQSLTLIATANQGSEATYESGFVIDKFPISRPNLTFSTLTVSNMSPEDSSIYLCSVEDPTGLLHFGDGTRLSIL.